This T cell receptor beta chain derives from a study of cytomegalovirus exposure and HLA in healthy donors. The PCR made use of 60 Vbeta and 13 Jbeta primers. Clones were read by immunoSEQ multiplex PCR, and TCRdb kept only the in-frame ones, dropping some. The data show some 50,000 clones, approximately 70% seen once. Per germline, CDR1 SGHDT and CDR2 YYEEEE. The CDR3 length is 15 residues. The V segment lost 3 bases and the J segment 3 bases; nucleotides outside the gene matches: 7. This rearrangement joins TRBV5-6 to TRBJ2-7; 9 nucleotides line up with TRBD2. This TCR came from a woman aged 45-65 years in good health and CMV-seropositive. Sequencing was performed on PBMCs. CDR3 sequence (DNA): TGTGCCAGCAGCTCGAGCGGGGGGCAACGCTACGAGCAGTACTTC. Residues: CASSSSGGQRYEQYF. The full variable domain, rest sourced from reference TRBV5-6 and TRBJ2-7, is DAGVTQSPTHLIKTRGQQVTLRCSPKSGHDTVSWYQQALGQGPQFIFQYYEEEERQRGNFPDRFSGHQFPNYSSELNVNALLLGDSALYLCASSSSGGQRYEQYFGPGTRLTVT.